This TCR beta chain is from a study of cytomegalovirus exposure and HLA in healthy donors. Profiled with immunoSEQ multiplex PCR; TCRdb holds only in-frame clones, not every one. The table shows some 170,000 clones, with around nine tenths occurring only once. The source of this sequence is a man under 40 in good health and CMV-seropositive. The sequenced material came from PBMCs.

The CDR3 spells CASSEFLGQGGHYGYTF. For the CDR3, the DNA is TGTGCCAGCAGTGAATTCTTGGGTCAGGGAGGCCACTATGGCTACACCTTC. The rearrangement uses TRBV25-1 and TRBJ1-2, with a tentative D call TRBD1 (5 bases). CDR3 length: 17 amino acids. CDR1 is MGHDK, CDR2 SYGVNS, per germline. The germline V and J ends were trimmed by 1 base and 3 bases, with 18 bases remaining between them.